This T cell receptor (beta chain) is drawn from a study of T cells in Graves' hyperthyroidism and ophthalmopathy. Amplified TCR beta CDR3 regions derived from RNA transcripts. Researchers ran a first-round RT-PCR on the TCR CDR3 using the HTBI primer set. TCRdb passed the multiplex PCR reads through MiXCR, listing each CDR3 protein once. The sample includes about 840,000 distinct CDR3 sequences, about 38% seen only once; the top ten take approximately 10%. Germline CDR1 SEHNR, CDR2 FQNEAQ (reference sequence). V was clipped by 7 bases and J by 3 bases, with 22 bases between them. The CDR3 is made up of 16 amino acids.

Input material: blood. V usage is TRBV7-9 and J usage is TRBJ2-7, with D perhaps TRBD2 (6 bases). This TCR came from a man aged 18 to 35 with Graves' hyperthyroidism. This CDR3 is CASTPHGGAGSYEQYF. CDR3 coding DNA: TGTGCCAGCACCCCTCACGGCGGAGCCGGGAGCTACGAGCAGTACTTC.